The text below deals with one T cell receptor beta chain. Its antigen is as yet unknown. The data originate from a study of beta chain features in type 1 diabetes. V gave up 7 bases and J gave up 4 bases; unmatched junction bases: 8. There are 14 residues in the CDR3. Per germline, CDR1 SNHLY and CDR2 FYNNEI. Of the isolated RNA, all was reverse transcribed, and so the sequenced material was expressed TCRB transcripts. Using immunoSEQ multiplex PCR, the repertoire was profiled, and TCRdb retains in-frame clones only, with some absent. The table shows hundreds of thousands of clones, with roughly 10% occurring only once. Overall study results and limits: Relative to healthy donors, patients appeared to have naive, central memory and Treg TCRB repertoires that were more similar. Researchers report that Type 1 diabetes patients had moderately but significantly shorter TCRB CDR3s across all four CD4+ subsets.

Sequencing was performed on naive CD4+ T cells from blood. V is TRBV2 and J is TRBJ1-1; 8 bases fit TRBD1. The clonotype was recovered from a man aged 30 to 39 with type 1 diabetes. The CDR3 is CASNLYTGGTEAFF. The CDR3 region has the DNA TGTGCCAGCAACCTATATACAGGGGGCACTGAAGCTTTCTTT.